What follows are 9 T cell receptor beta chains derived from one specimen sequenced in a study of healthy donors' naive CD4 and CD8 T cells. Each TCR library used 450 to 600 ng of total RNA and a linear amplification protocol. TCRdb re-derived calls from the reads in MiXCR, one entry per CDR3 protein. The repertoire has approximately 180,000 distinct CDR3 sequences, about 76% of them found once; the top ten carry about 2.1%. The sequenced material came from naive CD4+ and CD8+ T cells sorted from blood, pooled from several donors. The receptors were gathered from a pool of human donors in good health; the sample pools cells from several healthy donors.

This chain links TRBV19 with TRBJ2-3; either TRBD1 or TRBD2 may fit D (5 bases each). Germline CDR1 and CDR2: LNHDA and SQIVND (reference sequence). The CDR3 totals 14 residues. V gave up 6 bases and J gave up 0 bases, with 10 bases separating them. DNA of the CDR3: TGTGCCAGTAGAGGGACCGCTAGCACAGATACGCAGTATTTT. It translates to CASRGTASTDTQYF.

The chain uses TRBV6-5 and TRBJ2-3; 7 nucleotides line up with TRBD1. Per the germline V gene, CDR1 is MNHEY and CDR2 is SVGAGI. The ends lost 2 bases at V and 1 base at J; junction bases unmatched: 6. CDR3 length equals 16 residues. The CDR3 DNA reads TGTGCCAGCAGTTACGAGGACAGGTCGGGCACAGATACGCAGTATTTT. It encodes CASSYEDRSGTDTQYF.

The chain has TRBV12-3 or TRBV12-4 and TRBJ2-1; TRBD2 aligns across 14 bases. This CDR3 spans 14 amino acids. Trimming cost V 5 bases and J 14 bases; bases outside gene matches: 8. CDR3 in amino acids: CASSPRLAGGPEFF. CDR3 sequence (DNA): TGTGCCAGCAGTCCTAGACTAGCGGGAGGGCCGGAGTTCTTC.

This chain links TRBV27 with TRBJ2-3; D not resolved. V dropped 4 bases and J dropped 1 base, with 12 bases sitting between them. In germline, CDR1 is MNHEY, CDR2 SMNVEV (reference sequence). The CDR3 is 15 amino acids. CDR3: CASSSTRLGTDTQYF. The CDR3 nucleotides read TGTGCCAGCAGTTCTACCCGGCTGGGCACAGATACGCAGTATTTT.

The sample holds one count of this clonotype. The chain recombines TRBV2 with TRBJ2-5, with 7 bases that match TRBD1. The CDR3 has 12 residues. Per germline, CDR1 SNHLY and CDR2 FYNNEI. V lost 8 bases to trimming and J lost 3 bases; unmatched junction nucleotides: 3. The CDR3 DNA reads TGTGCCAGCGGGACAGACGAAGAGACCCAGTACTTC. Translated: CASGTDEETQYF.

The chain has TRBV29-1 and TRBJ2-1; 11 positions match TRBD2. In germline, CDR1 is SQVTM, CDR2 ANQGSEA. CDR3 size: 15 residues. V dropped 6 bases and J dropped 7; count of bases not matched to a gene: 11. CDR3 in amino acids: CSVLEIAGGHNEQFF. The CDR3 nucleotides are TGCAGCGTCCTAGAGATAGCGGGAGGGCATAATGAGCAGTTCTTC.

The CDR3 sequence: CASSQVQQETQYF. CDR3 sequence (DNA): TGCGCCAGCAGCCAAGTACAGCAAGAGACCCAGTACTTC. The V call is TRBV4-3, the J call TRBJ2-5; D unclear. The CDR3 has 13 residues. Germline V CDR1 and CDR2: LGHNA, YSLEER. V lost 1 base, J lost 2 bases, and 5 bases lay in between.

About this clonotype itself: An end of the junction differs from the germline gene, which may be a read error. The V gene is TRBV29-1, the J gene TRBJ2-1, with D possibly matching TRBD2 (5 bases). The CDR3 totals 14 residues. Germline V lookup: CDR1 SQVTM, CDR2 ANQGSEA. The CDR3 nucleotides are TGTAGCGTTGTTCGGACTGACTCCTACAATGAGCAGTTCTTC. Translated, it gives CSVVRTDSYNEQFF.

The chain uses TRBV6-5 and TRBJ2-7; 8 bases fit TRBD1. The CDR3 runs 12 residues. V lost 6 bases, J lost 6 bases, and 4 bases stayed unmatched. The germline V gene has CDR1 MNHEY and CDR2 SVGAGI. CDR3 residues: CASRYGQGEQYF. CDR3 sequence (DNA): TGTGCCAGCAGATACGGACAGGGCGAGCAGTACTTC.